These 9 T cell receptor beta chains were all obtained from the same sample, sequenced in a study of blood T cell repertoires in COVID-19. Sequencing was performed with immunoSEQ multiplex PCR; in TCRdb, only in-frame clones are kept and a portion is missing. The sample yields 130,000 to 150,000 clones, around 80% seen once. The specimen was peripheral blood. The receptors shown here come from a man in his sixties with active or convalescent COVID-19.

This clone came up many times. This chain joins TRBV9 and TRBJ2-7; TRBD2 matches at 14 bases. This CDR3 comprises 16 residues. Per the germline V gene, CDR1 is SGDLS and CDR2 is YYNGEE. The V and J ends lost 3 bases and 0 bases, in that order; junction bases with no gene match: 2. The CDR3 loop reads CASSGGTSGSSYEQYF. The CDR3, as DNA: TGTGCCAGCAGCGGGGGGACTAGCGGGAGCTCCTACGAGCAGTACTTC.

The CDR3 here is CASSFSGGDYGYTF. CDR3 bases: TGCGCCAGCAGCTTCTCAGGGGGCGACTATGGCTACACCTTC. The chain couples TRBV5-1 to TRBJ1-2; 8 bases are a match to TRBD1. The V gene end was trimmed by 2 bases and the J gene end by 3 bases; junction bases not matched to a gene: 3. The CDR3 contains 14 residues. CDR1 and CDR2 (germline): SGHRS, YFSETQ.

The sample holds a few counts of this clone. The J gene is TRBJ1-6, the V gene TRBV7-3; D possibly corresponds to TRBD1 (5 bases). CDR3 size: 15 residues. The V end lost 5 bases, the J end lost 9 bases, and 17 bases lay between the germline ends. Looked up from germline, CDR1 is SGHTA and CDR2 is FQGTGA. CDR3 DNA: TGTGCCAGCAGCCAAGCCGGAGGGGAAGGTTCACCCCTCCACTTT. Protein: CASSQAGGEGSPLHF. The whole variable domain, remainder taken from reference TRBV7-3 and TRBJ1-6, is GAGVSQTPSNKVTEKGKYVELRCDPISGHTALYWYRQSLGQGPEFLIYFQGTGAADDSGLPNDRFFAVRPEGSVSTLKIQRTERGDSAVYLCASSQAGGEGSPLHFGNGTRLTVT.

This clone was recorded once. J is TRBJ2-5 and V is TRBV9, with 12 bases that match TRBD2. With V trimmed by 0 bases and J by 1 base, 4 bases remained unmatched. The CDR3 has 17 amino acids. Germline assignment: CDR1 SGDLS and CDR2 YYNGEE. Written as DNA, the CDR3 is TGTGCCAGCAGCGTAGGGGCTAGCGGGAGGGCCCAAGAGACCCAGTACTTC. Protein sequence: CASSVGASGRAQETQYF.

This clone was seen repeatedly, ten times or more. V gene TRBV28 combines with J gene TRBJ1-3; no definite D call. This CDR3 is built from 12 residues. The germline V gene encodes CDR1 MDHEN and CDR2 SYDVKM. Trimming left V 4 bases short and J 4 bases short, with 5 bases between. This CDR3 is CASSSQGNTIYF. In DNA form, the CDR3 reads TGTGCCAGCAGTTCACAAGGAAACACCATATATTTT.

The genes are TRBV23-1 and TRBJ1-5; D unclear. TRBV23-1 is given ORF status, its function remaining uncertain. The CDR3 spans 13 residues. Trimming cost V 10 bases and J 0 bases, with 10 bases left between them. The CDR3 reads CATCESSNQPQHF. Written as DNA, the CDR3 is TGCGCCACCTGTGAGTCTAGCAATCAGCCCCAGCATTTT.

A few counts support this clone. Other DNA sequences in the sample encode the same CDR3. CDR3 sequence (DNA): TGTGCCAGCAGTTTCAGGGAACAAGAGACCCAGTACTTC. Translated: CASSFREQETQYF. The rearrangement uses TRBV27 and TRBJ2-5; a possible D gene is TRBD1 (5 bases). Looked up from germline, CDR1 is MNHEY and CDR2 is SMNVEV (reference sequence). The CDR3 runs to 13 residues. Trimming cost V 3 bases and J 2 bases, with 7 bases left between them.

V usage is TRBV4-2 and J usage is TRBJ2-2, with TRBD1 identical over 7 bases. Germline V lookup: CDR1 LGHNA, CDR2 YNFKEQ. The CDR3 covers 16 residues. Trimming at V came to 3 bases and at J to 3 bases, leaving 7 bases not matched to a gene. The CDR3: CASSQNYRGDTGELFF. For the CDR3, the DNA is TGTGCCAGCAGCCAGAATTACAGGGGCGACACCGGGGAGCTGTTTTTT.

This clone was counted between two and nine times. This rearrangement joins TRBV5-5 to TRBJ1-5; D is ambiguous. The CDR3 sequence is 13 residues long. In germline, CDR1 is SGHKS, CDR2 YYEKEE (reference sequence). V gave up 4 bases and J gave up 4 bases, with 9 bases separating them. CDR3: CASSGLGNQPQHF. CDR3 bases: TGTGCCAGCAGCGGGCTCGGAAATCAGCCCCAGCATTTT. Supplemented by reference TRBV5-5 and TRBJ1-5, the full variable domain reads DAGVTQSPTHLIKTRGQQVTLRCSPISGHKSVSWYQQVLGQGPQFIFQYYEKEERGRGNFPDRFSARQFPNYSSELNVNALLLGDSALYLCASSGLGNQPQHFGDGTRLSIL.